This T cell receptor beta chain was retrieved from a study of blood T cell repertoires in COVID-19. Sequencing used immunoSEQ multiplex PCR; TCRdb keeps in-frame clones, though not all of them. The sample includes around 140,000 clones, about 86% of them seen just once. Trimming cost V 8 bases and J 0 bases, with 14 bases left between them. Germline V gene lookup returns CDR1 SGHNT and CDR2 YENEEA. The CDR3 has 15 residues. This clone appeared once. The chain links TRBV11-3 to TRBJ2-1, with D uncertain. This sequence was found in a human donor in a cohort sampled during active COVID-19. What was sequenced was peripheral blood. The CDR3 sequence is CASEMVAISYNEQFF. The CDR3 region has the DNA TGTGCCAGCGAGATGGTAGCAATCTCCTACAATGAGCAGTTCTTC.